Sequencing of this T cell receptor (beta chain) was carried out in a study of blood T cell repertoires in COVID-19. Study-level information: Acute and convalescent COVID-19 specimens originated in the United States, Italy and Spain. PBMCs, B-cell-depleted T cells, or T cells were the source of the cDNA or gDNA that made up the material.

CDR1 is LNHDA and CDR2 is SQIVND in the germline V gene (reference sequence). This CDR3 comprises 14 residues. The ends were cut back, 3 bases at V and 5 bases at J, with 8 bases in the middle. As originally analysed: Reference gene primer amplification in the assay estimated nucleated cell counts. Profiled with immunoSEQ multiplex PCR; TCRdb holds only in-frame clones, not every one. D and trimming come from the DNA, and the V and J calls and clone size come from that table. Among some 200,000 clones listed, 70% to 90% were seen once. The specimen sequenced was peripheral blood. The receptor was isolated from a man aged 40-55 years with active or convalescent COVID-19. The genes are TRBV19 and TRBJ1-6, with D uncertain. The CDR3 DNA reads TGTGCCAGTAGTATGCCAGTCAATAATTCACCCCTCCACTTT. It specifies CASSMPVNNSPLHF.